The 2 T cell receptor beta chains below all came from one sample that was sequenced in a study of T cell responses to AZD1222 COVID-19 vaccine. The assay was immunoSEQ multiplex PCR, and TCRdb's table has in-frame clones only and misses some. The table has 150,000 to 200,000 clones, 92% seen once. The material sequenced was peripheral blood, taken on day 0 of AZD1222 vaccination. These receptors were collected from an adult in good health.

The rearrangement uses TRBV7-9 and TRBJ2-5; 9 bases are shared with TRBD1. The CDR3 has 15 amino acids. Per the germline V gene, CDR1 is SEHNR and CDR2 is FQNEAQ (reference sequence). Germline trimming cut 2 bases from V and 2 bases from J; bases unmatched to any gene: 3. The CDR3 region has the DNA TGTGCCAGCAGCTTAATACAGGGGGCTCAAGAGACCCAGTACTTC. It specifies CASSLIQGAQETQYF.

The chain is built from TRBV18 and TRBJ1-6, with TRBD1 matching 9 bases. The J segment lost 8 bases and the V segment lost 6 bases, leaving 8 bases of the junction unmatched. Germline V lookup: CDR1 KGHSH, CDR2 LQKENI. This CDR3 has 15 residues. CDR3 nucleotide sequence: TGTGCCAGCTCCCCGACCGGGACAGGGTATTCACCCCTCCACTTT. Translated, it gives CASSPTGTGYSPLHF.